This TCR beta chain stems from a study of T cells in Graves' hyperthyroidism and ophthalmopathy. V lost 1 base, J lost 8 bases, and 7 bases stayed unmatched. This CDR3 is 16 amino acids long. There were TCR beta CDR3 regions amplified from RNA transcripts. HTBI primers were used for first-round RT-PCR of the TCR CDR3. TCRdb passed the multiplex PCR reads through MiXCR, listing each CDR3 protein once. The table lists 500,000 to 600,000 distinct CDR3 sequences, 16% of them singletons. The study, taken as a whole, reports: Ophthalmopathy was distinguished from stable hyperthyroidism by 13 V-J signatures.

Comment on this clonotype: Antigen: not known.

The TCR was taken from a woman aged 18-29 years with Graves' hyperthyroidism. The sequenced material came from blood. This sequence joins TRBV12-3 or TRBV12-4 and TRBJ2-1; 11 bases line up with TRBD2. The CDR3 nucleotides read TGTGCCAGCAGTTTAGAAGTAGCGGGGGGGCAGGATGAGCAGTTCTTC. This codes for CASSLEVAGGQDEQFF.